This TCR beta chain was identified in a study of blood T cell repertoires in COVID-19. In the study overall: Collection of acute and convalescent COVID-19 samples took place in the United States, Italy and Spain. T cells, B-cell-depleted T cells, or PBMCs provided the cDNA or gDNA that served as material.

The CDR3 is 15 residues long. In germline, CDR1 is SGHAT, CDR2 FQNNGV. Trimming took off 3 bases at V and 7 bases at J, with 13 bases between the two ends. As handled by the study authors: Reference gene primers were amplified, and this amplification served to estimate nucleated cell counts. Here immunoSEQ multiplex PCR was the method, and the copy in TCRdb shows in-frame clones only, minus some. The DNA gave D and trimming, while V, J and clone size come from that table. The data hold some 150,000 clones, with about nine tenths observed a single time. The material sequenced was peripheral blood. The TCR originated in a woman aged 45 to 65 with acute or convalescent COVID-19. The J gene is TRBJ1-6, the V gene TRBV11-2, with D unclear. CDR3 DNA: TGTGCCAGCAGCTTGACTTCCGAGCCAAATTCACCCCTCCACTTT. Its protein product is CASSLTSEPNSPLHF. The variable domain in full, completed from reference TRBV11-2 and TRBJ1-6, reads EAGVAQSPRYKIIEKRQSVAFWCNPISGHATLYWYQQILGQGPKLLIQFQNNGVVDDSQLPKDRFSAERLKGVDSTLKIQPAKLEDSAVYLCASSLTSEPNSPLHFGNGTRLTVT.